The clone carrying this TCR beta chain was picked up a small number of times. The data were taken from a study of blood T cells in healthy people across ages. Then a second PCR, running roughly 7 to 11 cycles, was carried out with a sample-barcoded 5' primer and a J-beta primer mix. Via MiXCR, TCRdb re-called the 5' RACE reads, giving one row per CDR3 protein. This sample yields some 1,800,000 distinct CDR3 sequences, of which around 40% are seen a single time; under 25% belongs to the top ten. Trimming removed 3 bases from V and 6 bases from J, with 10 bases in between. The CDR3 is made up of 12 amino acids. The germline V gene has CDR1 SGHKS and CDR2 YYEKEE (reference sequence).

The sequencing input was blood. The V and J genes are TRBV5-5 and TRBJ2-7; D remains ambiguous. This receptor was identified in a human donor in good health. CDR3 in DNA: TGTGCCAGCAGCTACCGTCCAGCCGAGCAGTACTTC. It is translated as CASSYRPAEQYF.